This TCR beta chain was sequenced for a study of shared clonotypes between healthy human individuals (dated by TCRdb to the early 2020s). Context from the whole study: The cohort comprised a couple of women and a few men aged 18 to 49 years. To estimate repertoire size and how much clonotype sharing occurs between individuals, the study deeply sequenced the blood TCR repertoires of about five healthy adults. For each donor, three plates each were used for CD4 naive and CD4 memory, two plates were used for CD8 naive, and one plate was used for CD8 memory. Different laboratories and diverse techniques were used to prepare libraries and sequence TCR repertoires, to increase sequencing depth and limit assay-specific biases. Per donor, leukapheresis produced somewhere between about 0.9 and 10 billion PBMCs. Findings and caveats that apply to the study as a whole: Compared with non-shared clonotypes, clonotypes shared by all four sorted-subset donors had higher generation probabilities. Across four donors, approximately 5% of naive CD4, roughly 3.4% of naive CD8, 2.3% of memory CD4, and about 0.4% of memory CD8 clonotypes were shared. Pairwise subsampling indicated that sequencing depth was expected to affect the degree of clonotype sharing among donors. Sampling was restricted to blood, and TCR repertoires in tissues likely differ from the TCR repertoires found in blood. The genetic and exposure-history diversity represented was limited by the small number of donors. Rarefaction of sorted-subset datasets indicated incomplete sequencing despite the large sequencing depth. Estimated clonotype richness was generally larger for naive than for memory subsets.

A word on this clone: Its antigen is not yet known. Qualities for individual bases were not recorded, and no much larger clone is one base off.

As encoded in the germline V gene, CDR1 is WSHSY while CDR2 is SAAADI. Measured from the cysteine to the phenylalanine, the CDR3 is 15 residues long. The read is trimmed to its CDR3 DNA, 45 bases read in frame from base 1. V and J are truncated by 0 bases and 10 bases respectively, leaving an intervening sequence of 13 bases. Using the deep immunoSEQ assay, multiplex PCR amplified TCR CDR3 regions from genomic DNA. For each cell subset, the extracted genomic DNA was distributed evenly across all wells of several immunoSEQ 96-well plates, and each plate served as one replicate. For sorted subsets, around 200 ng genomic DNA, equal to tens of thousands of T cell genomes, was loaded into each replicate PCR. Purified libraries were quantified with a Qubit 3.0 fluorometer, sized on a Bioanalyzer 2100, and re-quantified with the KAPA Library Quantification kit. Each immunoSEQ 96-well plate was sequenced on its own single-read 150-cycle Illumina NextSeq 550 flow cell. Per the authors' processing: Because the immunoSEQ output included only junctional sequences and no quality scores, the filtering could not be the same as the filtering used for full-length reads. To assign V/J genes and CDR3, sequences were annotated using PyIR, a Python wrapper for IgBLAST v1.9, with IMGT germline references. Any read was removed if the V/J assignment was weak (E-value above 1e-6), the CDR3 was missing, or the read contained stop codons, out-of-frame junctions, or ambiguous translated residues. V3J clonotypes were defined as sequences sharing the same inferred V gene, J gene, and CDR3 amino acid sequence. The percentage overlap between two repertoires was calculated by dividing the number of shared unique clonotypes by the size of the smaller repertoire. Three approaches were used to assess repertoire richness: RTK rarefaction, the Chao1 estimator, and Recon v2.1 estimates of unobserved clonotypes. For all TCRbeta clonotypes obtained by the gDNA method from a few donors, generation probabilities were computed with OLGA. TCRdb provides this immuneACCESS table in a form limited to in-frame rearrangements. Some clones are lacking; in checked studies, under half of them reflect an unresolved V gene, and why the rest are absent is not known. V, J and clone size derive from that table, while D and trimming were established from the DNA sequence. The sample table lists about 2.4 million clones, 85% to 95% of them with a count of one. About 0.13% of the sample rests with the top ten.

The donors were healthy, HIV-negative adults who had no recently reported acute infections or vaccinations. Every donor was a Caucasian adult living in Nashville, Tennessee, USA. CD4+ T cells were enriched through magnetic negative selection, after which naive cells were positively selected on CD45RA and the remaining negative fraction served as the memory subset. Blood was collected by leukapheresis, and PBMCs were isolated by Ficoll-Histopaque density gradient centrifugation and then cryopreserved in liquid nitrogen vapor phase. Analytical flow cytometry was used to check the purity and quantity of every magnetically sorted T cell population. Genomic DNA was isolated from every sorted fraction and measured by UV absorbance on a Nanodrop 2000c.

Sequencing was carried out using naive CD4+ T cells sorted from blood. Interpreted using the paper, the cell subset or site label stands for: CD45RA+ positively selected. The clonotype comes from a man aged 18-30 years in good health. The sequence is built from TRBV10-2 and TRBJ1-6, and perhaps TRBD1 as D gene, on 6 matching bases. In nucleotides, the sequence is TGCGCCAGCAGTGAGTCGCAGACAGGAACCTCACCCCTCCACTTT. This translates into CASSESQTGTSPLHF.